Many counts were recorded for the clone carrying this TCR beta chain. What it recognizes is unknown. This entry belongs to a study of T cell repertoires in cytomegalovirus infection. Study as a whole: From public TCR beta signatures came an indication of both CMV infection and matching HLA type.

V lost 5 bases to trimming and J lost 3 bases, with 16 bases between them. The CDR3 has 15 residues. The germline gives CDR1 SGHVS, CDR2 FNYEAQ. Whole-study findings and limits: The ex vivo response was dominated by HLA-C-restricted CMV-specific TCR beta clonotypes.

MiXCR, run by TCRdb on the reads, gives a single entry per CDR3 protein. The table records a few hundred thousand distinct CDR3 sequences, 12% to 15% of them present only once. Material for sequencing was PBMCs. This chain links TRBV7-6 with TRBJ2-5; D may match TRBD1 or TRBD2 (5 bases each). This clonotype was sampled from a human donor in good health (CMV status not recorded). Some clones in this sample may be carry-over from other donors' samples. The CDR3 nucleotides read TGTGCCAGCAGCCCTTTGTCCGGGGCAAAAGAGACCCAGTACTTC. Translated, it gives CASSPLSGAKETQYF.